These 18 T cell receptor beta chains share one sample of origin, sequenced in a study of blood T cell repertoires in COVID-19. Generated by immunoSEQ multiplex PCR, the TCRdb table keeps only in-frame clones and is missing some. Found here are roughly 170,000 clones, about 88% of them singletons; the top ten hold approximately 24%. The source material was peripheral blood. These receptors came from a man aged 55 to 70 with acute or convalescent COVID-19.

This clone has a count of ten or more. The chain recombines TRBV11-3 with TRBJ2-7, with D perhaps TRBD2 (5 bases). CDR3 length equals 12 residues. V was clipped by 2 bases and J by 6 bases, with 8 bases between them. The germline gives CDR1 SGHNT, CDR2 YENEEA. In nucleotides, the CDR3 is TGTGCCAGCAGCTTATCCCGGGGCGAGCAGTACTTC. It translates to CASSLSRGEQYF.

The DNA for the CDR3 is TGCGCCAGCAGCAGAGGACAGGTTCGCGAAGCTTTCTTT. It translates to CASSRGQVREAFF. The V gene is TRBV10-1, the J gene TRBJ1-1; 7 positions agree with TRBD1. Germline lookup yields CDR1 WNHNN and CDR2 SYGVQD (reference sequence). J gave up 8 bases and V 6 bases, and 9 bases lay outside the gene matches. The length of the CDR3 is 13 residues.

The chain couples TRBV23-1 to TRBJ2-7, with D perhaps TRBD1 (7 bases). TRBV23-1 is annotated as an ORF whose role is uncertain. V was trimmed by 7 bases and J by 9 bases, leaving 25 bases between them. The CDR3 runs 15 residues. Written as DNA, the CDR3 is TGCGCCAGCATCTCCAGGGGGGACAGTACCTTCGGGCAGTACTTC. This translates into CASISRGDSTFGQYF.

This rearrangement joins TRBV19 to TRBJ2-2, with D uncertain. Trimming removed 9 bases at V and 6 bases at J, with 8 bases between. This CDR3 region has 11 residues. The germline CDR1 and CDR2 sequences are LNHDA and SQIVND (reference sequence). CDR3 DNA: TGTGCCAGCCGGTTAGCCGGGGAGCTGTTTTTT. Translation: CASRLAGELFF.

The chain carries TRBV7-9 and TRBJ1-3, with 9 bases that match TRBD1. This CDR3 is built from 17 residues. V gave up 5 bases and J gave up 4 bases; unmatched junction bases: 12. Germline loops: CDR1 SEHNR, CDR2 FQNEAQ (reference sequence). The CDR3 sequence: CASSTQGQGERGNTIYF. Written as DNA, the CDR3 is TGTGCCAGCAGCACCCAGGGACAGGGTGAAAGAGGAAACACCATATATTTT. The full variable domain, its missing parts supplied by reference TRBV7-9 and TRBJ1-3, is DTGVSQNPRHKITKRGQNVTFRCDPISEHNRLYWYRQTLGQGPEFLTYFQNEAQLEKSRLLSDRFSAERPKGSFSTLEIQRTEQGDSAMYLCASSTQGQGERGNTIYFGEGSWLTVV.

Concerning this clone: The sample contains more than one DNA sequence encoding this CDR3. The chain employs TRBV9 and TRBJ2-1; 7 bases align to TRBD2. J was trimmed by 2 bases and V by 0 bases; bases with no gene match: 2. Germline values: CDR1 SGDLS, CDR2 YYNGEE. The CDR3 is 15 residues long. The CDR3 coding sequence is TGTGCCAGCAGCGTAGCTAGCGGAGCCTACAATGAGCAGTTCTTC. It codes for CASSVASGAYNEQFF. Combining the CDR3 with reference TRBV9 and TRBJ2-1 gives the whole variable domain DSGVTQTPKHLITATGQRVTLRCSPRSGDLSVYWYQQSLDQGLQFLIQYYNGEERAKGNILERFSAQQFPDLHSELNLSSLELGDSALYFCASSVASGAYNEQFFGPGTRLTVL.

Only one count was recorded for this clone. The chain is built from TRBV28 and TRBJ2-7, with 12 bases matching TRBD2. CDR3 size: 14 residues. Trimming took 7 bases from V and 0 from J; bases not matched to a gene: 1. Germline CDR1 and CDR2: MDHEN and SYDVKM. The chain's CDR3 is CASTSGGASYEQYV. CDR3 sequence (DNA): TGTGCCAGCACTAGCGGGGGGGCCTCCTACGAGCAGTACGTC.

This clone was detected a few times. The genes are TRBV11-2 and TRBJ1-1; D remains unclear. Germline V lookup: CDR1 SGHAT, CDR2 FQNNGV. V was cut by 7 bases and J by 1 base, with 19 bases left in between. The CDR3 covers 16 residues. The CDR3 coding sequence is TGTGCCAGCACTTTCTGGCGCGGAGGTGGGAACACTGAAGCTTTCTTT. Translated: CASTFWRGGGNTEAFF.

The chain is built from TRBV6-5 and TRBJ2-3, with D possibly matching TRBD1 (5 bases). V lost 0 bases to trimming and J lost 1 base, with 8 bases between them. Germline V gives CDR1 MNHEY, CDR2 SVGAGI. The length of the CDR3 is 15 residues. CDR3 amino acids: CASSYSIQGTDTQYF. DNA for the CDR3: TGTGCCAGCAGTTACTCTATACAGGGCACAGATACGCAGTATTTT.

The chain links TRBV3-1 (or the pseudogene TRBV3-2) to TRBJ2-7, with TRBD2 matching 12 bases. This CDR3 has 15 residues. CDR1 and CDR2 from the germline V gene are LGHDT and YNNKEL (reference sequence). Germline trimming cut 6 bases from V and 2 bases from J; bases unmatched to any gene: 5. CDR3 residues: CASSPLAGGTYEQYF. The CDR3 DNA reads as TGTGCCAGCAGTCCACTAGCGGGAGGTACCTACGAGCAGTACTTC.

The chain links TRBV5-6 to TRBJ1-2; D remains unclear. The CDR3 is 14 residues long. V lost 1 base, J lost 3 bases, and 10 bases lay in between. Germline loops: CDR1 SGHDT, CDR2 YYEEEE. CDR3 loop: CASSLIRGDYGYTF. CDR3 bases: TGTGCCAGCAGCTTGATCCGAGGTGACTATGGCTACACCTTC.

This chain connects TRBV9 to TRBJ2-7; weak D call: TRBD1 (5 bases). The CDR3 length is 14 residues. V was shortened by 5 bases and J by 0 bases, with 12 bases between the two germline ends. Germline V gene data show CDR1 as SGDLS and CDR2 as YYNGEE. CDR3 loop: CASSAGSSSYEQYV. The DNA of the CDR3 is TGTGCCAGCAGTGCAGGGTCTAGCTCCTACGAGCAGTACGTC.

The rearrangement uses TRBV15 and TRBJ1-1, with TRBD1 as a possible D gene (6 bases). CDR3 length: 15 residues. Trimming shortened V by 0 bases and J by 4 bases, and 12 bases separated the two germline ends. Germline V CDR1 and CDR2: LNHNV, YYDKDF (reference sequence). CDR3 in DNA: TGTGCCACCAGCAGAGACTCGACAGGAATCACTGAAGCTTTCTTT. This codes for CATSRDSTGITEAFF.

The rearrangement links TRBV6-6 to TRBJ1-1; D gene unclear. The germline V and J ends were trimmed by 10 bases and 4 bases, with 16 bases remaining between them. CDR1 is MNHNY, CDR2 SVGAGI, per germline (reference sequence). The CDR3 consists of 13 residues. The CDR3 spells CATVGSRGTEAFF. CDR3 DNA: TGTGCCACCGTCGGCAGCCGAGGCACTGAAGCTTTCTTT.

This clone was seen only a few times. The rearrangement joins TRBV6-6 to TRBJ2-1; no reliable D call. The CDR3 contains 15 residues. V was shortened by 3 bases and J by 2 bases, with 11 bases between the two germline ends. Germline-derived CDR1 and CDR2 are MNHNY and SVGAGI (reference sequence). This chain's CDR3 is CASSYSGWPYNEQFF. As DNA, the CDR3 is TGTGCCAGCAGTTATTCGGGTTGGCCCTACAATGAGCAGTTCTTC.

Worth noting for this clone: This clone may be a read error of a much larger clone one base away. CDR3 sequence reads: CASSFDRNTEAFF. In DNA form, the CDR3 reads TGCGCCAGCAGCTTCGACAGGAACACTGAAGCTTTCTTT. J is TRBJ1-1 and V is TRBV4-1, with D perhaps matching TRBD1 (5 bases). The germline V gene encodes CDR1 MGHRA and CDR2 YSYEKL. V was pared by 5 bases and J by 1 base, with 8 bases between. CDR3 size: 13 residues.

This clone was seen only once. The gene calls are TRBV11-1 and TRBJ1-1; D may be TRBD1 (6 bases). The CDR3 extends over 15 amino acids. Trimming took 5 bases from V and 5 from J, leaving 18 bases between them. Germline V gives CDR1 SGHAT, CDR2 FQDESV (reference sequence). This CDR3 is CASSLTTAGVTEAFF. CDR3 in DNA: TGTGCCAGCAGCCTCACCACGGCAGGGGTGACTGAAGCTTTCTTT.

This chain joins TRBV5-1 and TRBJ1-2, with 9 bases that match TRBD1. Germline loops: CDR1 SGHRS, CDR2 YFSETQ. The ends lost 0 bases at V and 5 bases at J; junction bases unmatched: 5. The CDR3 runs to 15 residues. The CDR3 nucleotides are TGCGCCAGCAGCTTGGGAGGGACAGGGATGTATGGCTACACCTTC. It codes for CASSLGGTGMYGYTF.